The rows below give T cell receptor beta chains drawn from one sample of a study of CD8 T cells in Susac syndrome. One entry per CDR3 protein, called by TCRdb with MiXCR from the immunoSEQ multiplex PCR reads. Of about 290,000 distinct CDR3 sequences in the sample, 70% to 90% were seen once. The specimen was CD8+ T cells from PBMCs. These receptors originate from a human donor with multiple sclerosis. Both conserved end residues are part of each CDR3. A D gene is named only where the DNA matches it firmly. Clone size is given for some rows only: seen once, a few or many times, or a class if the clone is expanded.

CDR3 length	D gene	clone size	V gene	J gene	CDR3 protein	CDR3 DNA
12	TRBD2	-	TRBV14	TRBJ2-7	CASRDYHYEQYF	TGTGCCAGCCGGGACTATCATTACGAGCAGTACTTC
16	-	-	TRBV20-1	TRBJ1-2	CSARDALVEIPYGYTF	TGCAGTGCTAGAGATGCGTTGGTAGAAATACCTTATGGCTACACCTTC
12	-	-	TRBV29-1	TRBJ2-7	CSVVRGTGEQYF	TGCAGCGTTGTCCGGGGGACGGGCGAGCAGTACTTC
13	-	-	TRBV29-1	TRBJ1-5	CSVTRSYNQPQHF	TGCAGCGTAACACGGTCTTATAATCAGCCCCAGCATTTT
13	-	-	TRBV5-4	TRBJ1-1	CASSLVLTEEAFF	TGTGCCAGCAGCTTGGTACTGACCGAAGAAGCTTTCTTT
17	-	-	TRBV27	TRBJ2-3	CASSLPRETSGTDTQYF	TGTGCCAGCAGTCTCCCTCGCGAGACTAGTGGCACAGATACGCAGTATTTT
15	TRBD2	once	TRBV6-1	TRBJ2-2	CASPFYSGGTGELFF	TGTGCCAGCCCCTTTTACAGCGGGGGCACCGGGGAGCTGTTTTTT
15	-	-	TRBV3-1	TRBJ2-2	CASSSPQGNTGELFF	TGTGCCAGCAGCTCCCCCCAGGGAAACACCGGGGAGCTGTTTTTT
16	-	-	TRBV6-1	TRBJ2-7	CASSPGGLSRIYEQYF	TGTGCCAGCAGCCCGGGCGGTTTGTCGAGGATTTACGAGCAGTACTTC
17	TRBD2	-	TRBV29-1	TRBJ2-6	CSVFGSGISPGANVLTF	TGCAGCGTTTTCGGTAGCGGGATAAGTCCTGGGGCCAACGTCCTGACTTTC
16	-	-	TRBV4-3	TRBJ2-5	CASSQEWRGFQETQYF	TGCGCCAGCAGCCAAGAATGGAGGGGCTTCCAAGAGACCCAGTACTTC
15	TRBD1	-	TRBV30	TRBJ2-2	CAWSPRDRETGELFF	TGTGCCTGGAGTCCTAGGGACAGGGAAACCGGGGAGCTGTTTTTT
13	-	-	TRBV6-2/TRBV6-3	TRBJ2-3	CASSRTKTDTQYF	TGTGCCAGCAGCCGGACGAAGACAGATACGCAGTATTTT
16	TRBD1	-	TRBV6-6	TRBJ2-3	CASSLTGTGFPDTQYF	TGTGCCAGCAGTCTAACCGGGACAGGGTTTCCAGATACGCAGTATTTT
15	TRBD2	once	TRBV19	TRBJ2-3	CASSIAGLASDTQYF	TGTGCCAGTAGTATCGCCGGACTAGCTTCAGATACGCAGTATTTT
18	TRBD2	once	TRBV4-3	TRBJ2-3	CASSQDEASGGATDTQYF	TGCGCCAGCAGCCAAGATGAGGCTAGCGGGGGGGCTACAGATACGCAGTATTTT
15	TRBD2	-	TRBV2	TRBJ2-7	CASRLGTSGTYEQYF	TGTGCCAGCAGGCTCGGGACTAGCGGAACCTACGAGCAGTACTTC
16	TRBD2	-	TRBV28	TRBJ2-1	CASSSPPTSGINEQFF	TGTGCCAGCAGTTCCCCCCCGACTAGCGGGATCAATGAGCAGTTCTTC
15	-	-	TRBV6-2/TRBV6-3	TRBJ2-1	CASSYGTGGLNEQFF	TGTGCCAGCAGTTACGGGACTGGAGGTCTCAATGAGCAGTTCTTC
13	-	-	TRBV3-1	TRBJ2-1	CASSQVGTEDQFF	TGTGCCAGCAGCCAAGTCGGAACAGAGGATCAGTTCTTC
18	TRBD2	-	TRBV28	TRBJ2-2	CASSIPLAGDVNTGELFF	TGTGCCAGCAGTATCCCACTAGCGGGGGACGTGAACACCGGGGAGCTGTTTTTT
14	-	-	TRBV7-9	TRBJ1-2	CASSLVGWGDGYTF	TGTGCCAGCAGCTTAGTGGGCTGGGGTGATGGCTACACCTTC
18	TRBD2	-	TRBV7-6	TRBJ2-3	CASSAEMIAGGAADTQYF	TGTGCCAGCAGCGCCGAGATGATAGCGGGGGGTGCGGCAGATACGCAGTATTTT
16	TRBD2	-	TRBV28	TRBJ2-5	CASSFGTSGAQETQYF	TGTGCCAGCAGTTTTGGGACTAGCGGAGCCCAAGAGACCCAGTACTTC
15	-	-	TRBV14	TRBJ1-2	CASSQVGGRGYGYTF	TGTGCCAGCAGCCAAGTTGGAGGCAGGGGATATGGCTACACCTTC
13	TRBD2	-	TRBV20-1	TRBJ2-3	CSARDGTMNTQYF	TGCAGTGCTAGAGACGGGACTATGAATACGCAGTATTTT
15	TRBD1	-	TRBV19	TRBJ1-1	CASSSRGGLDTEAFF	TGTGCCAGTAGCTCCAGGGGGGGTTTAGACACTGAAGCTTTCTTT
12	-	once	TRBV4-2	TRBJ2-7	CANSQVRDEQYF	TGTGCCAACAGCCAAGTGAGGGATGAGCAGTACTTC
16	TRBD2	-	TRBV15	TRBJ2-7	CATSRDRASGGYEQYF	TGTGCCACCAGCAGAGATCGAGCTAGCGGGGGCTACGAGCAGTACTTC
15	TRBD1	-	TRBV9	TRBJ2-7	CASSARRDRGYEQYF	TGTGCCAGCAGCGCCCGCAGGGACAGGGGCTACGAGCAGTACTTC
23	TRBD2	-	TRBV7-6	TRBJ2-3	CASSLVAHGRGLAGWGATDTQYF	TGTGCCAGCAGCTTAGTGGCCCACGGCCGGGGACTAGCGGGATGGGGAGCCACAGATACGCAGTATTTT
14	-	-	TRBV10-3	TRBJ2-1	CAIMAGQEGNEQFF	TGTGCCATCATGGCGGGTCAGGAGGGCAATGAGCAGTTCTTC
15	-	few	TRBV11-2	TRBJ2-5	CASSLDHRVQETQYF	TGTGCCAGCAGCTTAGATCACAGGGTCCAAGAGACCCAGTACTTC
13	-	-	TRBV20-1	TRBJ2-3	CSAGAEITDTQYF	TGCAGTGCGGGAGCGGAGATCACAGATACGCAGTATTTT
10	-	-	TRBV6-2/TRBV6-3	TRBJ1-2	CASRAYGYTF	TGTGCCAGCAGGGCCTATGGCTACACCTTC
17	-	-	TRBV7-2	TRBJ2-3	CASSLAPSLGRADTQYF	TGTGCCAGCAGCTTAGCCCCTAGCTTGGGTAGGGCAGATACGCAGTATTTT
18	TRBD1	-	TRBV28	TRBJ2-3	CASSLVIRTGSFGDTQYF	TGTGCCAGCAGTTTAGTGATAAGGACAGGCAGTTTCGGAGATACGCAGTATTTT
16	TRBD2	-	TRBV27	TRBJ2-3	CASSWGLAGLFDTQYF	TGTGCCAGCAGTTGGGGACTAGCGGGACTGTTTGATACGCAGTATTTT
15	TRBD2	-	TRBV10-3	TRBJ2-7	CAIRSGLAGTYEQYF	TGTGCCATCAGAAGCGGACTAGCGGGCACCTACGAGCAGTACTTC
16	-	-	TRBV5-5	TRBJ2-2	CASSLSFSPNTGELFF	TGTGCCAGCAGCTTAAGTTTCTCCCCGAACACCGGGGAGCTGTTTTTT
13	TRBD1	-	TRBV6-1	TRBJ1-4	CASLTGEGEKLFF	TGTGCCAGCTTGACAGGGGAAGGGGAAAAACTGTTTTTT
16	-	few	TRBV3-1	TRBJ2-1	CASSLALGRFYNEQFF	TGTGCCAGCAGCCTCGCCCTAGGGCGATTCTACAATGAGCAGTTCTTC
14	-	-	TRBV5-1	TRBJ2-5	CASSLGLVQETQYF	TGCGCCAGCAGCTTGGGACTAGTCCAAGAGACCCAGTACTTC
18	TRBD2	-	TRBV5-3	TRBJ2-2	CARSHETGLAENTGELFF	TGTGCCAGAAGCCACGAAACAGGACTAGCGGAAAACACCGGGGAGCTGTTTTTT
15	TRBD1	-	TRBV12-3/TRBV12-4	TRBJ2-7	CASSSSDRPPGEQYF	TGTGCCAGCAGTTCCTCGGACAGGCCCCCTGGGGAGCAGTACTTC
16	TRBD1	-	TRBV6-5	TRBJ1-5	CASSYSYRGPNQPQHF	TGTGCCAGCAGTTACTCGTACAGGGGGCCCAATCAGCCCCAGCATTTT
15	TRBD1	-	TRBV20-1	TRBJ2-2	CSARAGGLDTGELFF	TGCAGTGCTAGAGCAGGGGGCTTGGACACCGGGGAGCTGTTTTTT
15	TRBD1	-	TRBV5-1	TRBJ2-2	CASSWDRLNTGELFF	TGCGCCAGCAGCTGGGACAGGTTGAACACCGGGGAGCTGTTTTTT
14	TRBD2	-	TRBV19	TRBJ2-7	CASSPGLAEYEQYF	TGTGCCAGTTCCCCGGGACTAGCGGAGTACGAGCAGTACTTC
8	-	-	TRBV7-3	TRBJ2-3	CLPDTQYF	TGCCTACCAGATACGCAGTATTTT